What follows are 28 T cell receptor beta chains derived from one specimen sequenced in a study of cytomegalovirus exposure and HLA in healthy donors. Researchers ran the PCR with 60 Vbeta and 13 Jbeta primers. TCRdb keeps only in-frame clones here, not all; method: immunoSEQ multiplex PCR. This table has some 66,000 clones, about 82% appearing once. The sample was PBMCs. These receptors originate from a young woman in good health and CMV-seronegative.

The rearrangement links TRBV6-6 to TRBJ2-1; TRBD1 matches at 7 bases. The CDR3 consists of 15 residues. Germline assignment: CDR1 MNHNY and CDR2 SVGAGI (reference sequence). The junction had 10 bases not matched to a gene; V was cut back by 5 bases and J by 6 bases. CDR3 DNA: TGTGCCAGCAGTACAAGACAGGGTTTGGTCAATGAGCAGTTCTTC. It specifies CASSTRQGLVNEQFF.

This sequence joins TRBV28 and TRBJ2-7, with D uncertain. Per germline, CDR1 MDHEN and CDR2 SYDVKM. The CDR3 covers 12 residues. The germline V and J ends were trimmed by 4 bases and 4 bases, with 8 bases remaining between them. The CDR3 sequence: CASSSRRYEQYF. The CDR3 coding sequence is TGTGCCAGCAGTTCCCGTAGATACGAGCAGTACTTC.

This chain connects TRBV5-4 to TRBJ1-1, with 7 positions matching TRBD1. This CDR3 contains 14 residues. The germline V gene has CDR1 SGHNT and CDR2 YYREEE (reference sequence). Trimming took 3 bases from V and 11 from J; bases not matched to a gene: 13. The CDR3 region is CASSSTGAGLEAFF. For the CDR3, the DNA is TGTGCCAGCAGCTCAACAGGGGCCGGGCTGGAGGCTTTCTTT. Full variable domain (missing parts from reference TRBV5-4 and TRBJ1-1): ETGVTQSPTHLIKTRGQQVTLRCSSQSGHNTVSWYQQALGQGPQFIFQYYREEENGRGNFPPRFSGLQFPNYSSELNVNALELDDSALYLCASSSTGAGLEAFFGQGTRLTVV.

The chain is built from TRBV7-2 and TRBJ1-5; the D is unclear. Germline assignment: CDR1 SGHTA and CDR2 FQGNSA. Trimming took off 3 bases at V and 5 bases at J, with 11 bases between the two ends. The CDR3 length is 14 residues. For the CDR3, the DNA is TGTGCCAGCAGCTTCGAGGCGGGTCATCAGCCCCAGCATTTT. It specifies CASSFEAGHQPQHF.

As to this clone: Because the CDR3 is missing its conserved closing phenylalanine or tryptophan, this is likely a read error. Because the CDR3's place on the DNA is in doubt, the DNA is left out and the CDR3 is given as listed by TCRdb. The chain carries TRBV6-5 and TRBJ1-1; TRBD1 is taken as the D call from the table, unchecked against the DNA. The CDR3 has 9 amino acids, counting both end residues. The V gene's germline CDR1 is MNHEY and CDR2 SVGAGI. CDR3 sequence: CASSPPLGG.

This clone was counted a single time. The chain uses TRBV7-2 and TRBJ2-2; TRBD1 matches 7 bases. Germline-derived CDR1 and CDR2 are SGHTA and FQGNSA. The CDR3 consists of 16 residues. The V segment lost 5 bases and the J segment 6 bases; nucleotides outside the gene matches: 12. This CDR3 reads CASSRRTGVGAGELFF. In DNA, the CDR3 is TGTGCCAGCAGCCGACGAACAGGGGTGGGTGCCGGGGAGCTGTTTTTT.

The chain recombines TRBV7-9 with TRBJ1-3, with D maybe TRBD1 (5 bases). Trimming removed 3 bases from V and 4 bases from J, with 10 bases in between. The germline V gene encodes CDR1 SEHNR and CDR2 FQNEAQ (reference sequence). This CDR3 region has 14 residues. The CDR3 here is CASSFQGLGNTIYF. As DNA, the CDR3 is TGTGCCAGCAGCTTTCAGGGTTTAGGAAACACCATATATTTT.

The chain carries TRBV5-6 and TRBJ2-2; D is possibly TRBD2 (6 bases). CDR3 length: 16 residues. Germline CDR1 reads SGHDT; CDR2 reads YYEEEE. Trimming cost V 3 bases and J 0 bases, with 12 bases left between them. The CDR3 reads CASSSFGSPNTGELFF. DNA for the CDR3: TGTGCCAGCAGCTCCTTCGGGAGCCCGAACACCGGGGAGCTGTTTTTT.

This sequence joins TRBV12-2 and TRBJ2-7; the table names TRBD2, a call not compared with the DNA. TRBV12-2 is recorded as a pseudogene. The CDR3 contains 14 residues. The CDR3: CASRLATRVCEQYF. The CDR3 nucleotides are TGTGCAAGTCGCTTAGCCACTAGGGTATGCGAGCAGTACTTC.

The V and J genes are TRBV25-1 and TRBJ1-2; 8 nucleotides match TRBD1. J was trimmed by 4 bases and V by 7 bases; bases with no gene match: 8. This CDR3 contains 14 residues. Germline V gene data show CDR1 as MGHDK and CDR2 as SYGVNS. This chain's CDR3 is CASTGRTGIYGYTF. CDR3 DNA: TGTGCCAGCACAGGCCGGACAGGGATCTATGGCTACACCTTC.

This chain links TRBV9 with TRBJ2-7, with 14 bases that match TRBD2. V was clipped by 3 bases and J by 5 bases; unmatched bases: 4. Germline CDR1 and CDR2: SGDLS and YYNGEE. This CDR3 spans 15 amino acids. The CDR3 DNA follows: TGTGCCAGCAGCGGAGGACTAGCGGGGGGAAACGAGCAGTACTTC. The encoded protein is CASSGGLAGGNEQYF. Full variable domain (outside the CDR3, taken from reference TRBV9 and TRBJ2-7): DSGVTQTPKHLITATGQRVTLRCSPRSGDLSVYWYQQSLDQGLQFLIQYYNGEERAKGNILERFSAQQFPDLHSELNLSSLELGDSALYFCASSGGLAGGNEQYFGPGTRLTVT.

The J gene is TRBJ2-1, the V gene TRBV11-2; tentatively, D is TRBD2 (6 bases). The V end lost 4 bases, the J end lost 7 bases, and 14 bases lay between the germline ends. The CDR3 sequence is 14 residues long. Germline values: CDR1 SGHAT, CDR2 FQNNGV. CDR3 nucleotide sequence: TGTGCCAGCAGCTGGAGGGGCCTAGGGAATGAGCAGTTCTTC. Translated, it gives CASSWRGLGNEQFF.

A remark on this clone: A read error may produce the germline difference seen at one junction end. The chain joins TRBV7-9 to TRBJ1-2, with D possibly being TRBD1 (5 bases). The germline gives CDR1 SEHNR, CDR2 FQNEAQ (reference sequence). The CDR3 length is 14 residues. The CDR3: CSSSSARSGKGYTF. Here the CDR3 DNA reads TGTTCCAGCAGCTCCGCGAGGTCAGGGAAGGGCTACACCTTC.

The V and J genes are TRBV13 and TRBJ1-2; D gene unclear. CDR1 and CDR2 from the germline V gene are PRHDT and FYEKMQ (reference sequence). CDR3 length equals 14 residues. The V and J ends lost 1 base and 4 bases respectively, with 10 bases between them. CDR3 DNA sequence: TGTGCCAGCAGCTTAGTTGGGCAGGTCTATGGCTACACCTTC. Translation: CASSLVGQVYGYTF.

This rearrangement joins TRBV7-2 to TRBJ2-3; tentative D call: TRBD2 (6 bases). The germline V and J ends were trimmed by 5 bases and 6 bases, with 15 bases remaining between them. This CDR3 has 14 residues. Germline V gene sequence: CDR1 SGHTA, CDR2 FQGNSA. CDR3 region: CASSLGLSSDTQYF. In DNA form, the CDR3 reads TGTGCCAGCAGCCTGGGACTCTCCTCGGATACGCAGTATTTT.

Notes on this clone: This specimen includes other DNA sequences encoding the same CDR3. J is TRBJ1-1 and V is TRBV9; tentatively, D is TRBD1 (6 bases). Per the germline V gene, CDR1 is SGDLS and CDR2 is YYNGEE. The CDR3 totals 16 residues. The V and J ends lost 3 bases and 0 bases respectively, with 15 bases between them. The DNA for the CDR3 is TGTGCCAGCAGCGCCAACGCCCAGGGGTTGAACACTGAAGCTTTCTTT. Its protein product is CASSANAQGLNTEAFF.

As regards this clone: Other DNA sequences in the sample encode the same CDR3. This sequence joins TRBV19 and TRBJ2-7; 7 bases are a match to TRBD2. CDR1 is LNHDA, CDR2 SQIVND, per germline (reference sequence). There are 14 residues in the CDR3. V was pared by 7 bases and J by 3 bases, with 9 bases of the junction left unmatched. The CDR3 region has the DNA TGTGCCAGTACCCCCACGGGGGGAATCTACGAGCAGTACTTC. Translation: CASTPTGGIYEQYF.

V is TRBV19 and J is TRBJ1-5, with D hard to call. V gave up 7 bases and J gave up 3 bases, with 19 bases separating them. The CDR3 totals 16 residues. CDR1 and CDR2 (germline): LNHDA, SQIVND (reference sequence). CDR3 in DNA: TGTGCCAGTACCTACGGGAGTTACTTCTCCAATCAGCCCCAGCATTTT. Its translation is CASTYGSYFSNQPQHF. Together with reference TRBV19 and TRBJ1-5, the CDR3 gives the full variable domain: DGGITQSPKYLFRKEGQNVTLSCEQNLNHDAMYWYRQDPGQGLRLIYYSQIVNDFQKGDIAEGYSVSREKKESFPLTVTSAQKNPTAFYLCASTYGSYFSNQPQHFGDGTRLSIL.

CDR3 residues: CASSVRWGDSSGGANEQFF. CDR3 in DNA: TGTGCCAGCAGCGTAAGATGGGGGGACTCCAGCGGGGGGGCCAATGAGCAGTTCTTC. The rearrangement joins TRBV9 to TRBJ2-1; TRBD2 matches at 10 bases. Germline V CDR1 and CDR2: SGDLS, YYNGEE. The V and J ends lost 1 base and 6 bases, in that order; junction bases with no gene match: 16. The CDR3 is made up of 19 amino acids. Combining the CDR3 with reference TRBV9 and TRBJ2-1 gives the whole variable domain DSGVTQTPKHLITATGQRVTLRCSPRSGDLSVYWYQQSLDQGLQFLIQYYNGEERAKGNILERFSAQQFPDLHSELNLSSLELGDSALYFCASSVRWGDSSGGANEQFFGPGTRLTVL.

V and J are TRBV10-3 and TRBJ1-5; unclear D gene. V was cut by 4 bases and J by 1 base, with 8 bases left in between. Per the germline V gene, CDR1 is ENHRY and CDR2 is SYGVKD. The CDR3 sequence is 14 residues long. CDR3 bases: TGTGCCATCAGTGGGAGCCCCAGCAATCAGCCCCAGCATTTT. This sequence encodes CAISGSPSNQPQHF.

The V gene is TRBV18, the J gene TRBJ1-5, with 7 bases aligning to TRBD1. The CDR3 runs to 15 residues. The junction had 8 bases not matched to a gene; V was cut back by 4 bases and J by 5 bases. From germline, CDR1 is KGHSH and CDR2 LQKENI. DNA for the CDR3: TGTGCCAGCTCACTGACTTACAGGGGTGATCAGCCCCAGCATTTT. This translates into CASSLTYRGDQPQHF.

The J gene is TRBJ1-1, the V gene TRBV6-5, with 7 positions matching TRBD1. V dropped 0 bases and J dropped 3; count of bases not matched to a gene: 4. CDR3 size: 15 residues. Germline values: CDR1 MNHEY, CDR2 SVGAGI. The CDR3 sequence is CASSYSNRGDTEAFF. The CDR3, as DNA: TGTGCCAGCAGTTACTCGAACAGGGGAGACACTGAAGCTTTCTTT.

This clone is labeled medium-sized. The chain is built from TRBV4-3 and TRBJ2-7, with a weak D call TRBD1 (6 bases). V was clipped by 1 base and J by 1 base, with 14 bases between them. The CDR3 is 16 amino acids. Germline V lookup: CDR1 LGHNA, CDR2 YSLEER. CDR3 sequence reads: CASSQGSQGRSYEQYF. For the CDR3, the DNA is TGCGCCAGCAGCCAAGGGTCCCAGGGGCGGTCCTACGAGCAGTACTTC.

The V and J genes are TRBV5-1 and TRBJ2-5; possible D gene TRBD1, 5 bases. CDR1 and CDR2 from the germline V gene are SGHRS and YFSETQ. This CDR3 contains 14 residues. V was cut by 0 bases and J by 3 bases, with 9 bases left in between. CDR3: CASSLVPGKETQYF. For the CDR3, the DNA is TGCGCCAGCAGCTTGGTCCCAGGGAAAGAGACCCAGTACTTC.

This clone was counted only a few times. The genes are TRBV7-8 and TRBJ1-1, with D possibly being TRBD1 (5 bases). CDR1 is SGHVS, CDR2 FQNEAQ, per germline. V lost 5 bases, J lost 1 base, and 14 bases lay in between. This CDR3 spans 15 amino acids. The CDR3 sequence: CASSLVGGSNTEAFF. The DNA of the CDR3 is TGTGCCAGCAGCCTAGTGGGGGGATCGAACACTGAAGCTTTCTTT.

Here the CDR3 DNA reads TGTGCCAGTAGACTACTCCGTGAGTCTACTGAAGCTTTCTTT. As protein: CASRLLRESTEAFF. The chain joins TRBV19 to TRBJ1-1; the D is unclear. Germline V gene sequence: CDR1 LNHDA, CDR2 SQIVND (reference sequence). The V and J ends lost 6 bases and 5 bases respectively, with 16 bases between them. This CDR3 region has 14 residues.

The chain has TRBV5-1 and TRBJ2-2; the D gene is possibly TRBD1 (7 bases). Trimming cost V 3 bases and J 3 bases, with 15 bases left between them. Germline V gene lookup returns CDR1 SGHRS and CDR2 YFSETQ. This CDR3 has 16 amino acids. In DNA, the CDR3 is TGCGCCAGCAGCTCTCAGACAGGGACTTACACCGGGGAGCTGTTTTTT. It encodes CASSSQTGTYTGELFF.

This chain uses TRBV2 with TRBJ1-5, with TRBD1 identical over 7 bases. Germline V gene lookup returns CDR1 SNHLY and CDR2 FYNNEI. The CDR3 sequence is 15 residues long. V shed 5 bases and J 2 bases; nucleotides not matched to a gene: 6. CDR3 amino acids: CASSRTGKCNQPQHF. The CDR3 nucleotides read TGTGCCAGCAGTCGGACAGGTAAGTGCAATCAGCCCCAGCATTTT.